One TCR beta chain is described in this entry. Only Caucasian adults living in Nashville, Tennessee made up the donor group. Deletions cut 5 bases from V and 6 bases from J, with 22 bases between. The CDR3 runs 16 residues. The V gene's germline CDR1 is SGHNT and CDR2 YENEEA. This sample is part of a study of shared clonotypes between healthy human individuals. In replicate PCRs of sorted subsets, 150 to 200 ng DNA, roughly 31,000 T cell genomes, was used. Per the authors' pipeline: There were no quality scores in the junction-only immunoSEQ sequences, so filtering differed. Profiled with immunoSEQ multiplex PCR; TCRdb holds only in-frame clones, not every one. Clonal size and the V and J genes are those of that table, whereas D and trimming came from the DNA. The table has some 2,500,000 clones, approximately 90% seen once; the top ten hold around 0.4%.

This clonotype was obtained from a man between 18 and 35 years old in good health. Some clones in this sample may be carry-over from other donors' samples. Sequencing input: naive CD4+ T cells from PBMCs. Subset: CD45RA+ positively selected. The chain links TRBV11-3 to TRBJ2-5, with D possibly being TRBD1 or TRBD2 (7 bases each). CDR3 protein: CASSRGGGVHKKTQYF. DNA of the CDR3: TGTGCCAGCAGCCGGGGAGGGGGCGTCCATAAGAAGACCCAGTACTTC.